These 2 T cell receptor beta chains were sequenced from one sample in a study of cytomegalovirus exposure and HLA in healthy donors (dated by TCRdb to 2016 to 2017). Libraries were built with the immunoSEQ multiplex PCR assay. The multiplex PCR relied on a mix of 60 forward primers for TCR Vbeta segments and 13 reverse primers for TCR Jbeta segments. The clones in this table, taken by TCRdb from immuneACCESS, are in-frame only. Not every clone is retained; where verified, under half of the shortfall comes from an unresolved V gene, and the cause of the rest is unknown. The sample table lists approximately 100,000 clones, roughly 82% of them with a count of one. The ten largest clones take up approximately 1.5% of the sample. Source material: PBMCs. Receptor source: a man aged 45-60 years in good health and CMV-seronegative.

The rearrangement joins TRBV6-4 to TRBJ2-2; 7 bases match TRBD1. The J segment lost 1 base and the V segment lost 6 bases, leaving 5 bases of the junction unmatched. Germline V lookup: CDR1 MRHNA, CDR2 SNTAGT. The CDR3 contains 15 residues. In DNA, the CDR3 is TGTGCCAGCAGCCCTGGGACAGTGAACACCGGGGAGCTGTTTTTT. The encoded protein is CASSPGTVNTGELFF.

The V and J genes are TRBV11-2 and TRBJ1-3; perhaps TRBD1 as D (6 bases). V was trimmed by 5 bases and J by 0 bases, leaving 14 bases between them. Looked up from germline, CDR1 is SGHAT and CDR2 is FQNNGV. This CDR3 is built from 16 residues. The CDR3 is CASSRQVSGSGNTIYF. In DNA form, the CDR3 reads TGTGCCAGCAGCCGACAGGTTTCTGGCTCTGGAAACACCATATATTTT.